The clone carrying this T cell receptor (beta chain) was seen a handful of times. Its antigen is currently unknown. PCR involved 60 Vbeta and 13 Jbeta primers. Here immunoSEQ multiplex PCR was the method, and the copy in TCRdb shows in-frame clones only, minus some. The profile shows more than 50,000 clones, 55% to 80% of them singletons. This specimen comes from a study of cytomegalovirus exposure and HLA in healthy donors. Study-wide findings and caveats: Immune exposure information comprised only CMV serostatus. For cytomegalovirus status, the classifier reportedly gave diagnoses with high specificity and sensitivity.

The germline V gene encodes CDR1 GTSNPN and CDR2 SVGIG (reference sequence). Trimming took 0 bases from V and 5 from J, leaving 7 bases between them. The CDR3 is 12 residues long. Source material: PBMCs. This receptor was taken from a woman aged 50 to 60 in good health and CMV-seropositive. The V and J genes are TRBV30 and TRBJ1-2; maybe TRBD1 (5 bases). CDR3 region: CAWSVAGYGYTF. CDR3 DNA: TGTGCCTGGAGTGTAGCAGGGTATGGCTACACCTTC. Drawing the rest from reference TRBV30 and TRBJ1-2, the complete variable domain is SQTIHQWPATLVQPVGSPLSLECTVEGTSNPNLYWYRQAAGRGLQLLFYSVGIGQISSEVPQNLSASRPQDRQFILSSKKLLLSDSGFYLCAWSVAGYGYTFGSGTRLTVV.